Sequencing of this TCR beta chain was carried out in a study of blood T cell repertoires in COVID-19 (dated by TCRdb to about 2020). With respect to the entire study: The collaborator samples originated in the United States, Italy and Spain and spanned the acute and convalescent phases of COVID-19. The material from the prospective study consisted of cDNA or gDNA derived from T cells, B-cell-depleted T cells, or PBMCs. The repertoires were made available in a free public database intended to serve as a resource for research on the immune response to SARS-CoV-2. The sample metadata nearly always contained a de-identified subject ID, COVID-19 status, age in years and sex. The samples were drawn from the first 160 participants of the ongoing ImmuneRACE study and from 950 to 1,500 subjects provided by 6 global collaborators. Where HLA class I and class II types were available, the types were taken from metadata supplied by the sample provider, not from assay-based typing. Deeply sampled blood TCRbeta repertoires from subjects exposed to, actively infected with, or recovered from COVID-19 were included in the dataset.

A note on this clone: The clone's antigen remains unknown. No qualities accompany the bases; no much larger clone lies one base away.

The immunoSEQ Assay, a bias-controlled multiplex PCR, was used to amplify TCRbeta CDR3 regions from genomic DNA. The paper's data handling went like this. Nucleated cell counts per sample were estimated from amplification of reference gene primers within the assay. Sequence reads were collapsed and filtered to measure the absolute abundance of every unique TCRbeta CDR3 rearrangement. Productive Simpson clonality was computed per sample as the square root of Simpson's diversity index over productive rearrangements. This is the immuneACCESS table as TCRdb keeps it, with only in-frame sequences that have V and J called. A part of the clones is gone; compared with another copy, unresolved V genes explain less than half, and the rest is unexplained. The DNA was the basis for D and trimming; V, J and clone size are from that table. The sample profile shows 350,000 to 450,000 clones; 85% to 90% of them were found once. The ten largest clones capture about 1.7% of the sample.

Participants in the prospective study were enrolled through a virtual design, were aged 18 to 89 years, and lived in about 25 United States geographic areas. In the prospective study, participants were assigned to cohorts based on the clinical history participants reported in a screening survey and a study questionnaire. ImmuneRACE Cohort 3 recovered participants were defined by two consecutive negative NP/OP PCR tests, healthcare professional clearance, or symptom resolution. Mobile phlebotomists in the prospective study collected whole blood, serum and a nasopharyngeal or oropharyngeal swab from every participant. Over a roughly 2-month period, participants in the prospective study had the option of providing additional blood draws and questionnaires. Before DNA extraction, blood samples from the prospective study were shipped at room temperature or frozen. Study-wide conclusions, independent of this receptor: The amount of clinical and demographic metadata varied by source and participant and was provided uncurated.

Relative to germline, V is 2 bases shorter and J is 4 bases shorter, with 6 bases between their ends. CDR1 and CDR2 are drawn from the germline V gene: LGHNT, FRNRAP. Spanning cysteine to phenylalanine, the CDR3 consists of 13 amino acids. Solely the CDR3 DNA is kept, with 39 bases framed from the first base. Sample: PBMCs or T cells enriched from blood (not recorded which). Here the chain combines TRBV12-5 and TRBJ1-3, with the D gene not confidently named. This receptor was taken from a woman aged 25 to 39 who had recovered from COVID-19. The base sequence is TGTGCTAGTGGTTTGTTGCGGGGAAACACCATATATTTT. Its amino acids are CASGLLRGNTIYF.